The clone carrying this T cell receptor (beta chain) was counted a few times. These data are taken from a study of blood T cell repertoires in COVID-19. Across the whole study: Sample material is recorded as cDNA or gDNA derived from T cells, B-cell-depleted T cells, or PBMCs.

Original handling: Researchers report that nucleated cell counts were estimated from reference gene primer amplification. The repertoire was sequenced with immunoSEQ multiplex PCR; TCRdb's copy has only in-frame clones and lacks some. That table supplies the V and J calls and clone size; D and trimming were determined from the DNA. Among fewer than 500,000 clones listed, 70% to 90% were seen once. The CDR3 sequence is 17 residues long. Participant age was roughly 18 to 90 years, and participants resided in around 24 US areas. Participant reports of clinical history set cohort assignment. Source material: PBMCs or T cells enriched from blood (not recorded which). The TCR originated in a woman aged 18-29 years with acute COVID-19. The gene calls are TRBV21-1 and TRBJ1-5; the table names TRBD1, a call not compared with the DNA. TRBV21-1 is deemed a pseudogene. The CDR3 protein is CASSKEATGGFGQPQHF. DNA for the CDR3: TGTGCCAGCAGCAAAGAGGCGACAGGGGGCTTCGGTCAGCCCCAGCATTTT.